A single sample gave rise to the 12 T cell receptor beta chains below, sequenced in a study of blood T cell repertoires in COVID-19. TCRdb's copy holds only in-frame clones and misses some; the assay was immunoSEQ multiplex PCR. Of roughly 65,000 clones listed, 85% were seen once; the top ten hold roughly 32%. Sequencing was carried out using peripheral blood. Receptors originate from an elderly woman with active or convalescent COVID-19.

The V and J genes are TRBV7-3 and TRBJ2-1, with 7 nucleotides matching TRBD2. V lost 5 bases and J lost 3; bases outside the gene matches: 4. The CDR3 covers 14 residues. Germline values: CDR1 SGHTA, CDR2 FQGTGA. CDR3: CASSPGLVYNEQFF. CDR3 bases: TGTGCCAGCAGCCCCGGACTAGTCTACAATGAGCAGTTCTTC.

The chain joins TRBV14 to TRBJ1-4; no clear D. Trimming shortened V by 0 bases and J by 10 bases, and 15 bases separated the two germline ends. CDR1 is SGHDN, CDR2 FVKESK, per germline. CDR3 length: 15 amino acids. The CDR3 region is CASSQEQTISGKLFF. The CDR3 nucleotides are TGTGCCAGCAGCCAAGAACAGACGATCTCCGGAAAACTGTTTTTT. The complete variable domain, with remaining parts taken from reference TRBV14 and TRBJ1-4, reads EAGVTQFPSHSVIEKGQTVTLRCDPISGHDNLYWYRRVMGKEIKFLLHFVKESKQDESGMPNNRFLAERTGGTYSTLKVQPAELEDSGVYFCASSQEQTISGKLFFGSGTQLSVL.

This clone occurred a few times. The chain couples TRBV19 to TRBJ1-3, with D uncertain. The germline V gene has CDR1 LNHDA and CDR2 SQIVND (reference sequence). The CDR3 has 14 amino acids. V was cut by 7 bases and J by 0 bases, with 10 bases left in between. The CDR3 loop is CASTPTSSGNTIYF. CDR3 DNA sequence: TGTGCCAGTACTCCTACGAGCTCTGGAAACACCATATATTTT.

The V call is TRBV5-6, the J call TRBJ1-5, with D maybe TRBD1 (5 bases). The CDR3 has 14 amino acids. The V gene lost 1 base and the J gene lost 5 bases, with 10 bases spanning the gap. Germline V CDR1 and CDR2: SGHDT, YYEEEE. The CDR3 loop is CASSLRGPHQPQHF. The CDR3 bases are TGTGCCAGCAGCTTGAGGGGCCCTCATCAGCCCCAGCATTTT.

The J gene is TRBJ1-3, the V gene TRBV2; a weak D match, TRBD1 (6 bases). The V end lost 6 bases, the J end lost 15 bases, and 18 bases lay between the germline ends. Germline V lookup: CDR1 SNHLY, CDR2 FYNNEI. The CDR3 runs to 12 residues. CDR3 protein: CASRRNREPTYF. Here the CDR3 DNA reads TGTGCCAGCAGGAGAAACAGGGAGCCAACATATTTT.

This chain joins TRBV5-6 and TRBJ2-3; no firm D call. The CDR3 runs 13 residues. V was shortened by 7 bases and J by 4 bases, with 13 bases between the two germline ends. Germline CDR1 is SGHDT and CDR2 is YYEEEE. In DNA, the CDR3 is TGTGCCAGCTCCTTCCTGAGTGCAGATACGCAGTATTTT. Residues: CASSFLSADTQYF.

V gene TRBV12-3 or TRBV12-4 combines with J gene TRBJ2-2, with D unclear. V gave up 5 bases and J gave up 4 bases, with 8 bases separating them. The CDR3 extends over 13 amino acids. The CDR3 DNA is TGTGCCAGCAGTCCCGACTTCACCGGGGAGCTGTTTTTT. Encoded protein: CASSPDFTGELFF.

This chain links TRBV7-8 with TRBJ1-3; 12 nucleotides agree with TRBD1. Germline CDR1 reads SGHVS; CDR2 reads FQNEAQ. V gave up 2 bases and J gave up 4 bases; unmatched junction bases: 9. CDR3 size: 18 residues. CDR3 sequence (DNA): TGTGCCAGCAGCTTATCGGGACAGGGGGCATATCGAGGAAACACCATATATTTT. Encoded protein: CASSLSGQGAYRGNTIYF.

The rearrangement joins TRBV6-5 to TRBJ2-3; D is unresolved. V was shortened by 4 bases and J by 5 bases, with 10 bases between the two germline ends. Germline V gives CDR1 MNHEY, CDR2 SVGAGI. The CDR3 loop spans 13 amino acids. The CDR3 nucleotides read TGTGCCAGCAGTTTACTCACGGGAGATACGCAGTATTTT. It translates to CASSLLTGDTQYF.

V usage is TRBV9 and J usage is TRBJ1-1; D unresolved. The CDR3 runs 13 residues. Germline V gene sequence: CDR1 SGDLS, CDR2 YYNGEE. The ends were cut back, 0 bases at V and 3 bases at J, with 6 bases in the middle. The CDR3 coding sequence is TGTGCCAGCAGCGTAGGCGTAGACACTGAAGCTTTCTTT. Protein: CASSVGVDTEAFF.

The chain carries TRBV7-9 and TRBJ1-2; D uncertain. V lost 1 base and J 2 bases, leaving 8 bases between the germline ends. CDR3 length: 14 residues. CDR1 and CDR2 (germline): SEHNR, FQNEAQ (reference sequence). The CDR3 here is CASSLGEGNYGYTF. CDR3 in DNA: TGTGCCAGCAGCTTAGGCGAGGGCAACTATGGCTACACCTTC.

This chain uses TRBV6-5 with TRBJ1-2; D unresolved. The CDR3 consists of 15 residues. Germline V lookup: CDR1 MNHEY, CDR2 SVGAGI. V lost 0 bases, J lost 8 bases, and 16 bases lay in between. For the CDR3, the DNA is TGTGCCAGCAGTTACTCAACCCCTCCGTTAGTGGGCTACACCTTC. It translates to CASSYSTPPLVGYTF.